This is a list of T cell receptor beta chains from one sample in a study of identical twins. In TCRdb, the 5' RACE reads were re-called with MiXCR into one record per CDR3 protein. The sample has 500,000 to 700,000 distinct CDR3 sequences, roughly 7.1% seen once. The same specimen was also included in a second study, on yellow fever vaccine responses in identical twins.

The source material was PBMCs. Every receptor here comes from a young woman in good health. Each CDR3 is given with its conserved first and last residue. The order of the fields is V gene, CDR3 length, J gene, CDR3 protein.

TRBV10-3,13,TRBJ2-5,CAISVGTDQTQYF
TRBV12-3/TRBV12-4,14,TRBJ2-7,CASSLVPIVIEQYF
TRBV3-1,19,TRBJ2-1,CASSQEGGTSVFSYNEQFF
TRBV6-1,14,TRBJ2-1,CASTPWGTNNEQFF
TRBV12-3/TRBV12-4,15,TRBJ1-4,CASSPTGPTNEKLFF
TRBV12-3/TRBV12-4,13,TRBJ1-1,CASSLLRNTEAFF
TRBV4-1,16,TRBJ2-3,CASSQEPAGGTDTQYF
TRBV4-1,14,TRBJ1-2,CASSQERSNYGYTF
TRBV28,15,TRBJ2-7,CASSLLQGIAYEQYF
TRBV9,18,TRBJ2-1,CASSGRAGYQSSYNEQFF
TRBV11-1,14,TRBJ2-3,CASRLQGPTDTQYF
TRBV20-1,16,TRBJ2-1,CSARDLERGACNEQFF
TRBV12-3/TRBV12-4,14,TRBJ1-6,CASIPSGISSPLHF
TRBV6-5,15,TRBJ2-1,CASSYAPGSFNEQFF
TRBV6-2/TRBV6-3,16,TRBJ2-2,CASSPRLAGGHRELFF
TRBV12-3/TRBV12-4,15,TRBJ2-7,CASSLGRAPRYEQYF
TRBV11-2,16,TRBJ2-1,CASSLAVSGSYNEQFF
TRBV10-2,14,TRBJ2-1,CASLGLAGGSEQFF
TRBV27,14,TRBJ2-7,CASRTLRGSSEQYF
TRBV27,21,TRBJ2-6,CASSSRGLLSETPSGANVLTF
TRBV27,16,TRBJ2-3,CASSPGTGVMRDTQYF
TRBV7-7,14,TRBJ2-1,CASSLGTSGGEQFF
TRBV20-1,16,TRBJ2-1,CSARDAGRGSRNEQFF
TRBV12-3/TRBV12-4,15,TRBJ2-3,CASSRSGLVFATQYF
TRBV29-1,13,TRBJ1-1,CSVERLEGSEAFF
TRBV6-1,12,TRBJ1-4,CASSGQGEKLFF
TRBV5-1,16,TRBJ2-1,CASSVGLAGVFNEQFF
TRBV12-3/TRBV12-4,15,TRBJ1-1,CASSLSGVGGTEAFF
TRBV4-1,15,TRBJ2-7,CASSQTGLAAYEQYF
TRBV7-7,16,TRBJ2-3,CASSLGTSRSTDTQYF
TRBV12-3/TRBV12-4,15,TRBJ1-1,CASRGQGAANTEAFF
TRBV20-1,14,TRBJ2-1,CSARGSGGYNEQFF
TRBV5-1,14,TRBJ1-6,CASSSNGQASPLHF
TRBV15,14,TRBJ2-3,CATSKGGPADTQYF
TRBV3-1,16,TRBJ2-5,CASSQGPTGTRETQYF
TRBV7-8,15,TRBJ2-1,CASSVTGGAVNEQFF
TRBV7-9,16,TRBJ2-7,CASSLGPLGAPYEQYF
TRBV20-1,11,TRBJ2-1,CSTPKGGEQFF
TRBV12-3/TRBV12-4,14,TRBJ1-1,CASGDRARYAEAFF
TRBV12-3/TRBV12-4,14,TRBJ1-6,CASTPGFYNSPLHF
TRBV7-9,13,TRBJ2-7,CASSLGTTYEQYF
TRBV29-1,13,TRBJ2-3,CSVDGAATDTQYF
TRBV12-3/TRBV12-4,15,TRBJ1-6,CASSLRGGYNSPLHF
TRBV10-3,14,TRBJ2-1,CAISESRAYNEQFF
TRBV7-8,16,TRBJ2-5,CASSLGPRLAVETQYF
TRBV5-1,13,TRBJ2-1,CASRETSGNEQFF
TRBV12-3/TRBV12-4,15,TRBJ2-5,CASSSSGGSGETQYF
TRBV5-6,17,TRBJ2-4,CASSFSKGRLAKNIQYF
TRBV29-1,14,TRBJ2-3,CSVEAGAATDTQYF
TRBV20-1,14,TRBJ1-4,CSANNRATNEKLFF
TRBV9,14,TRBJ1-1,CASSVLVGNTEAFF
TRBV12-3/TRBV12-4,15,TRBJ2-1,CASSLFGTSSNEQLF
TRBV7-2,16,TRBJ2-1,CASSLGGGSSANEQFF